Here is one TCR beta chain with its context. Its matching antigen is unknown. This record belongs to a study of T cells in tuberculosis. Overall study context: Sequenced TCRs come from CD1B-GMM tetramer-binding T cells.

General observations from the study: Active tuberculosis alpha repertoires lay closer to GMM-specific TCRs than controls'. Smaller alpha distances in active tuberculosis partly reflected shorter CDR3-alpha lengths.

This table comes from immunoSEQ multiplex PCR, and its TCRdb copy is limited to in-frame clones, with some not included. Among 25,000 to 35,000 clones listed, roughly 95% were seen once. The CDR3 covers 14 residues. Trimming at V came to 3 bases and at J to 5 bases, leaving 5 bases not matched to a gene. CDR1 and CDR2 (germline): ENHRY, SYGVKD. Each clinical donor contributed on average approximately 90,000 T cells from unsorted cryopreserved PBMC. The chain uses TRBV10-3 and TRBJ1-2, with TRBD1 matching over 8 bases. The receptor was derived from a donor aged 10-29 years with latent tuberculosis or without tuberculosis infection. The sample taken for sequencing was PBMCs. This chain's CDR3 is CAISDLTGEYGYTF. The CDR3 nucleotides read TGTGCCATCAGTGATCTGACAGGGGAATATGGCTACACCTTC.